Below, 9 T cell receptor beta chains from the same sample are listed, as sequenced in a study of cytomegalovirus exposure and HLA in healthy donors. The primer mix had 60 Vbeta and 13 Jbeta primers. Here immunoSEQ multiplex PCR was the method, and the copy in TCRdb shows in-frame clones only, minus some. The sample lists over 90,000 clones; around 76% were seen once. Sequenced: PBMCs. The source is a woman aged 60-70 years in good health and CMV-seropositive.

The chain couples TRBV27 to TRBJ2-7; D is perhaps TRBD2 (5 bases). Looked up from germline, CDR1 is MNHEY and CDR2 is SMNVEV (reference sequence). The V and J ends lost 6 bases and 5 bases respectively, with 17 bases between them. The CDR3 is made up of 14 amino acids. CDR3 nucleotide sequence: TGTGCCAGCAGCCTAACTAGGACTCGGAACGAGCAGTACTTC. Protein product: CASSLTRTRNEQYF.

The rearrangement links TRBV7-3 to TRBJ1-3; 7 bases agree with TRBD1. Germline V gene sequence: CDR1 SGHTA, CDR2 FQGTGA. V trimming: 5 bases; J trimming: 0 bases; junction bases outside the gene matches: 1. There are 14 residues in the CDR3. The CDR3: CASSRDSSGNTIYF. For the CDR3, the DNA is TGTGCCAGCAGCCGGGACAGCTCTGGAAACACCATATATTTT.

This chain uses TRBV28 with TRBJ1-1, with D unclear. V was cut by 6 bases and J by 1 base, with 9 bases left in between. The CDR3 is 13 amino acids. Germline assignment: CDR1 MDHEN and CDR2 SYDVKM. The CDR3 DNA follows: TGTGCCAGCAGAACATCGCCGAACACTGAAGCTTTCTTT. Translation: CASRTSPNTEAFF. Full variable domain (rest looked up from reference TRBV28 and TRBJ1-1): DVKVTQSSRYLVKRTGEKVFLECVQDMDHENMFWYRQDPGLGLRLIYFSYDVKMKEKGDIPEGYSVSREKKERFSLILESASTNQTSMYLCASRTSPNTEAFFGQGTRLTVV.

This clone was observed a few times. The CDR3 DNA sequence: TGCGCCAGCAGCCAAGTAACGAGAGGAACCGAAGCTTTCTTT. Amino acids: CASSQVTRGTEAFF. This chain uses TRBV4-1 with TRBJ1-1, with unresolved D. Trimming removed 1 base from V and 8 bases from J, with 14 bases in between. The CDR3 is made up of 14 amino acids. Germline CDR1 MGHRA, CDR2 YSYEKL.

V gene TRBV10-2 combines with J gene TRBJ1-1, with 10 bases lining up with TRBD1. There are 15 residues in the CDR3. CDR1 is WSHSY, CDR2 SAAADI, per germline. With 5 bases clipped from V and 0 bases from J, the junction kept 3 bases outside the gene matches. The CDR3 region has the DNA TGCGCCAGCAGTTCGGACAGGGGGATGAACACTGAAGCTTTCTTT. The encoded protein is CASSSDRGMNTEAFF.

The chain is built from TRBV9 and TRBJ2-2; 8 nucleotides agree with TRBD1. The CDR3 length is 15 residues. Losses at the gene ends were 2 bases for V and 6 bases for J; bases not matched to a gene: 6. The germline V gene has CDR1 SGDLS and CDR2 YYNGEE. CDR3 in DNA: TGTGCCAGCAGCGTCGGTCAGGGGGCTTCCGGGGAGCTGTTTTTT. It codes for CASSVGQGASGELFF.

The chain uses TRBV13 and TRBJ2-7; weak D call: TRBD1 (6 bases). Germline V gene data show CDR1 as PRHDT and CDR2 as FYEKMQ (reference sequence). This CDR3 spans 11 amino acids. V lost 3 bases and J 8 bases, leaving 8 bases between the germline ends. The chain's CDR3 is CASSFQGKQYF. CDR3 nucleotide sequence: TGTGCCAGCAGCTTCCAGGGGAAGCAGTACTTC.

The gene calls are TRBV28 and TRBJ2-1, with D maybe TRBD1 (6 bases). Germline V gene sequence: CDR1 MDHEN, CDR2 SYDVKM. The CDR3 has 18 residues. Trimming shortened V by 6 bases and J by 4 bases, and 25 bases separated the two germline ends. CDR3 residues: CASSSQDRLLKGYNEQFF. The CDR3 nucleotides are TGTGCCAGCAGCTCTCAAGACAGGTTACTCAAAGGGTACAATGAGCAGTTCTTC.

CDR3 sequence (DNA): TGTGCCAGCAGTTATCAGGATCAGCCCCAGCATTTT. It translates to CASSYQDQPQHF. The chain has TRBV6-6 and TRBJ1-5; D is undetermined. Germline CDR1 MNHNY, CDR2 SVGAGI (reference sequence). The CDR3 has 12 residues. V shed 3 bases and J shed 5 bases, with 5 bases lying between them.